The 23 T cell receptor beta chains reported below all come from one sample, sequenced in a study of T cell changes during pregnancy in multiple sclerosis. This table comes from immunoSEQ multiplex PCR, and its TCRdb copy is limited to in-frame clones, with some not included. The sample includes about 34,000 clones, roughly 90% of them seen just once. This specimen was CD8+ T cells from peripheral blood mononuclear cells, taken in the third trimester of pregnancy. The receptors were gathered from a female donor with multiple sclerosis, enrolled in a pregnancy study.

Comment on this clone: This sample also contains other DNA sequences that code for the same CDR3. The genes are TRBV5-5 and TRBJ2-7; 7 bases line up with TRBD1. The CDR3 length is 12 residues. V lost 2 bases, J lost 7 bases, and 3 bases stayed unmatched. Per germline, CDR1 SGHKS and CDR2 YYEKEE (reference sequence). The DNA for the CDR3 is TGTGCCAGCAGCTTCACAGGGGAAGAGCAGTACTTC. Translated: CASSFTGEEQYF.

This clone is classed as medium-sized. The chain has TRBV15 and TRBJ2-3, with 8 bases fitting TRBD1. With V trimmed by 5 bases and J by 3 bases, 7 bases remained unmatched. Germline assignment: CDR1 LNHNV and CDR2 YYDKDF (reference sequence). This CDR3 is 15 amino acids long. CDR3 residues: CATSGGQGTTDTQYF. CDR3 DNA sequence: TGTGCCACCAGCGGCGGACAGGGTACAACAGATACGCAGTATTTT. Combining the CDR3 with reference TRBV15 and TRBJ2-3 gives the whole variable domain DAMVIQNPRYQVTQFGKPVTLSCSQTLNHNVMYWYQQKSSQAPKLLFHYYDKDFNNEADTPDNFQSRRPNTSFCFLDIRSPGLGDTAMYLCATSGGQGTTDTQYFGPGTRLTVL.

The chain links TRBV9 to TRBJ1-2, with 8 bases lining up with TRBD1. Germline V gene lookup returns CDR1 SGDLS and CDR2 YYNGEE. V lost 2 bases to trimming and J lost 4 bases; unmatched junction nucleotides: 4. CDR3 length: 14 amino acids. The CDR3 region has the DNA TGTGCCAGCAGCGTGTCAGGGGGCAGCTATGGCTACACCTTC. It specifies CASSVSGGSYGYTF.

V and J are TRBV6-4 and TRBJ2-3; D is ambiguous. CDR1 and CDR2 from the germline V gene are MRHNA and SNTAGT. This CDR3 spans 13 amino acids. The ends were cut back, 0 bases at V and 2 bases at J, with 3 bases in the middle. This chain's CDR3 is CASSDSATDTQYF. The CDR3 region has the DNA TGTGCCAGCAGTGACTCGGCCACAGATACGCAGTATTTT.

This chain links TRBV12-5 with TRBJ2-7; D not resolved. Trimming took 4 bases from V and 0 from J, leaving 10 bases between them. The CDR3 totals 14 residues. Looked up from germline, CDR1 is LGHNT and CDR2 is FRNRAP. In nucleotides, the CDR3 is TGTGCTAGTGGTTCGACTCCTTACTCCTACGAGCAGTACTTC. Its protein product is CASGSTPYSYEQYF.

DNA of the CDR3: TGTGCCAGCAGCGGGGTGGGCTCCAGCCGCTATGGCTACACCTTC. It codes for CASSGVGSSRYGYTF. The V and J genes are TRBV9 and TRBJ1-2, with D unclear. The CDR3 loop spans 15 amino acids. The V and J ends lost 3 bases and 4 bases respectively, with 16 bases between them. Germline CDR1 SGDLS, CDR2 YYNGEE.

J is TRBJ2-7 and V is TRBV11-2; TRBD2 matches 9 bases. CDR1 SGHAT and CDR2 FQNNGV come from the germline V gene. The CDR3 runs to 13 residues. Germline trimming cut 8 bases from V and 2 bases from J; bases unmatched to any gene: 4. CDR3 sequence: CASHSGGTYEQYF. The CDR3 DNA sequence: TGTGCCAGCCACAGCGGGGGGACCTACGAGCAGTACTTC.

V gene TRBV6-5 combines with J gene TRBJ1-1; D uncertain. Between the trimmed V and J ends, which lost 4 bases and 2 bases, there was a span of 14 bases. From germline, CDR1 is MNHEY and CDR2 SVGAGI. The CDR3 totals 15 residues. CDR3 nucleotides: TGTGCCAGCAGTTTCGATCCAGGTCTCAACACTGAAGCTTTCTTT. Protein product: CASSFDPGLNTEAFF.

The chain combines TRBV7-8 with TRBJ1-2, with TRBD1 as a possible D gene (6 bases). Trimming removed 5 bases at V and 4 bases at J, with 14 bases between. This CDR3 contains 14 residues. From germline, CDR1 is SGHVS and CDR2 FQNEAQ. The CDR3 region is CASSQRDITYGYTF. The CDR3, as DNA: TGTGCCAGCAGCCAAAGGGACATAACCTATGGCTACACCTTC.

Worth noting for this clone: The sample has other DNA sequences that encode this CDR3 too. V gene TRBV19 combines with J gene TRBJ1-1, with D unclear. V shed 3 bases and J shed 1 base, with 6 bases lying between them. Germline V lookup: CDR1 LNHDA, CDR2 SQIVND (reference sequence). The CDR3 totals 13 residues. The chain's CDR3 is CASSISGNTEAFF. CDR3 sequence (DNA): TGTGCCAGTAGTATTTCGGGGAACACTGAAGCTTTCTTT.

DNA for the CDR3: TGCGCCAGCAGCCAAGATGCCCCAGGCAGCTCTGGAAACACCATATATTTT. Translated, it gives CASSQDAPGSSGNTIYF. This chain connects TRBV4-1 to TRBJ1-3; D remains ambiguous. Germline loops: CDR1 MGHRA, CDR2 YSYEKL. The CDR3 extends over 17 amino acids. Trimming took off 0 bases at V and 0 bases at J, with 12 bases between the two ends.

The rearrangement joins TRBV5-4 to TRBJ1-1; 7 bases map to TRBD1. Unmatched junction bases numbered 5, after V lost 7 bases and J lost 2 bases. The CDR3 runs 13 residues. Germline CDR1 is SGHNT and CDR2 is YYREEE (reference sequence). Here the CDR3 reads CASGWTGNTEAFF. The DNA for the CDR3 is TGTGCCAGCGGATGGACAGGAAACACTGAAGCTTTCTTT.

This sequence joins TRBV6-5 and TRBJ1-1, with a possible D match to TRBD1 (6 bases). CDR3 length equals 14 residues. CDR1 and CDR2 (germline): MNHEY, SVGAGI. The ends were cut back, 3 bases at V and 0 bases at J, with 8 bases in the middle. CDR3 in DNA: TGTGCCAGCAGTTATCGGACAGTGAACACTGAAGCTTTCTTT. Amino acids: CASSYRTVNTEAFF.

This clone was seen just once. The chain links TRBV19 to TRBJ1-2; TRBD1 is a possible D gene (6 bases). V was cut by 9 bases and J by 4 bases, with 27 bases left in between. The CDR3 length is 17 residues. CDR1 LNHDA and CDR2 SQIVND come from the germline V gene (reference sequence). CDR3 sequence: CASAGLEGGWQSYGYTF. CDR3 bases: TGTGCCAGCGCCGGTCTTGAGGGGGGGTGGCAAAGCTATGGCTACACCTTC.

The chain uses TRBV29-1 and TRBJ1-2; D is possibly TRBD1 (6 bases). V shed 3 bases and J shed 7 bases, with 15 bases lying between them. The germline V gene has CDR1 SQVTM and CDR2 ANQGSEA. This CDR3 region has 13 residues. The CDR3 is CSVEDSNRFGYTF. The CDR3 nucleotides read TGCAGCGTTGAGGACAGTAATCGATTTGGCTACACCTTC.

This clone was picked up one time. The chain employs TRBV4-1 and TRBJ2-7; 9 positions match TRBD1. Germline V gene lookup returns CDR1 MGHRA and CDR2 YSYEKL. This CDR3 contains 15 residues. The junction had 5 bases not matched to a gene; V was cut back by 3 bases and J by 2 bases. CDR3 sequence reads: CASSHVWTGAYEQYF. CDR3 bases: TGCGCCAGCAGCCACGTCTGGACAGGGGCCTACGAGCAGTACTTC.

J is TRBJ2-1 and V is TRBV29-1, with 7 bases aligning to TRBD2. The length of the CDR3 is 13 residues. Germline lookup yields CDR1 SQVTM and CDR2 ANQGSEA. The ends lost 7 bases at V and 2 bases at J; junction bases unmatched: 5. The CDR3 DNA follows: TGCAGCGCTTTAGCGGGTGCCTACAATGAGCAGTTCTTC. Its translation is CSALAGAYNEQFF.

The V gene is TRBV5-4, the J gene TRBJ2-7; 10 bases map to TRBD2. V dropped 4 bases and J dropped 3; count of bases not matched to a gene: 4. The CDR3 has 14 residues. Germline lookup yields CDR1 SGHNT and CDR2 YYREEE (reference sequence). In DNA form, the CDR3 reads TGTGCCAGCAGCGGGACTAGCGCCTACTACGAGCAGTACTTC. Its protein product is CASSGTSAYYEQYF.

The genes are TRBV7-9 and TRBJ1-2; D is possibly TRBD1 (5 bases). This CDR3 is 13 amino acids long. Per the germline V gene, CDR1 is SEHNR and CDR2 is FQNEAQ (reference sequence). V was clipped by 3 bases and J by 8 bases, with 13 bases between them. For the CDR3, the DNA is TGTGCCAGCAGCTTCCGGGACTCAGCAGGCTACACCTTC. Its translation: CASSFRDSAGYTF.

The chain combines TRBV2 with TRBJ2-7, with TRBD1 matching over 8 bases. The junction had 13 bases not matched to a gene; V was cut back by 10 bases and J by 5 bases. The CDR3 has 14 residues. Germline V gene sequence: CDR1 SNHLY, CDR2 FYNNEI. Here the CDR3 DNA reads TGTGCCATGGGTCAACAGGGGGAGTACGACGAGCAGTACTTC. Translated: CAMGQQGEYDEQYF.

The chain recombines TRBV9 with TRBJ1-4; D is unresolved. V lost 0 bases and J lost 0, with 6 bases in between. Germline CDR1 and CDR2: SGDLS and YYNGEE. This CDR3 has 15 residues. The chain's CDR3 is CASSVDYATNEKLFF. The CDR3 coding sequence is TGTGCCAGCAGCGTAGATTATGCAACTAATGAAAAACTGTTTTTT.

The gene calls are TRBV19 and TRBJ1-2, with D perhaps TRBD1 (5 bases). The V end lost 5 bases, the J end lost 7 bases, and 11 bases lay between the germline ends. CDR1 is LNHDA and CDR2 is SQIVND in the germline V gene (reference sequence). The CDR3 is 12 residues long. CDR3 amino acids: CASSSKGLGYTF. CDR3 coding DNA: TGTGCCAGTAGTTCCAAGGGGCTTGGCTACACCTTC. Full variable domain (missing parts from reference TRBV19 and TRBJ1-2): DGGITQSPKYLFRKEGQNVTLSCEQNLNHDAMYWYRQDPGQGLRLIYYSQIVNDFQKGDIAEGYSVSREKKESFPLTVTSAQKNPTAFYLCASSSKGLGYTFGSGTRLTVV.

V gene TRBV5-5 combines with J gene TRBJ2-5, with a possible D match to TRBD1 (5 bases). There are 14 residues in the CDR3. The germline CDR1 and CDR2 sequences are SGHKS and YYEKEE (reference sequence). V shed 1 base and J shed 0 bases, with 7 bases lying between them. The CDR3 nucleotides read TGTGCCAGCAGCTTGTGGACATACCAAGAGACCCAGTACTTC. Its translation: CASSLWTYQETQYF.